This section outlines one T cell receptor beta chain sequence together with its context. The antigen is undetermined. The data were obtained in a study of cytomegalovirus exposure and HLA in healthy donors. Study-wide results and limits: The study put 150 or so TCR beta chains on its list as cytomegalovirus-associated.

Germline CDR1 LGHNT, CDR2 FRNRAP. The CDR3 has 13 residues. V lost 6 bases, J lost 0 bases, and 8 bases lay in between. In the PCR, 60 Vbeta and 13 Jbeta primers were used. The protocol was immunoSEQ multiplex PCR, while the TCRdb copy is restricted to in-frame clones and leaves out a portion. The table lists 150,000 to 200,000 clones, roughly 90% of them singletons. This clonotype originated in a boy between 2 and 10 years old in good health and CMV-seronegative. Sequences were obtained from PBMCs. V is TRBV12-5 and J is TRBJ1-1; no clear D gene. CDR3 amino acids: CASGLSLNTEAFF. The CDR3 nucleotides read TGTGCTAGTGGCCTCAGTCTGAACACTGAAGCTTTCTTT.